A selection of T cell receptor beta chains follows, all from one sample in a study of Ad26.COV2.S vaccination and SARS-CoV-2 variants. The assay was immunoSEQ multiplex PCR, and TCRdb's table has in-frame clones only and misses some. The table has more than 350,000 clones, about nine tenths seen once. This specimen was peripheral blood, taken in a trial of Ad26.COV2.S vaccine versus placebo. The receptors derive from a person between 18 and 60 years old who received the Ad26.COV2.S COVID-19 vaccine or a placebo. Each CDR3 is given with its conserved first and last residue. A D gene is named only where the DNA matches it firmly. The listing skips clone size in some rows; elsewhere it reads once, few, many or a size class.

>NA|once|TRBV10-2|TRBJ2-1
CASSESSWNEQFF
TGCGCCAGCAGTGAGTCAAGCTGGAATGAGCAGTTCTTC
>TRBD2|NA|TRBV5-1|TRBJ2-3
CASSLAASGDTQYF
TGCGCCAGCAGCTTGGCGGCTAGCGGAGATACGCAGTATTTT
>TRBD1|NA|TRBV19|TRBJ1-2
CASSINRGNGYTF
TGTGCCAGTAGTATAAACAGGGGTAATGGCTACACCTTC
>NA|NA|TRBV12-3/TRBV12-4|TRBJ2-5
CASAPRGQETQYF
TGTGCCAGCGCCCCAAGAGGCCAAGAGACCCAGTACTTC
>NA|NA|TRBV28|TRBJ1-6
CASSLTGHNSPLHF
TGTGCCAGCAGTTTAACAGGTCATAATTCACCCCTCCACTTT
>NA|NA|TRBV15|TRBJ1-2
CATSRTENYGYTF
TGTGCCACCAGCAGGACAGAGAACTATGGCTACACCTTC
>TRBD1|NA|TRBV7-8|TRBJ1-2
CASSPDRFQGYTF
TGTGCCAGCAGCCCGGACAGGTTCCAAGGCTACACCTTC
>NA|few|TRBV6-5|TRBJ1-6
CASSYSPRRSPLHF
TGTGCCAGCAGTTATTCGCCAAGGCGTTCACCCCTCCACTTT
>NA|NA|TRBV7-2|TRBJ1-1
CASSSQGGNTEAFF
TGTGCCAGCAGCTCACAGGGAGGCAACACTGAAGCTTTCTTT
>TRBD2|NA|TRBV15|TRBJ2-7
CATSILAGSYEQYF
TGTGCCACGTCCATTCTAGCGGGGTCCTACGAGCAGTACTTC
>NA|NA|TRBV28|TRBJ2-7
CASSLGETSLDEQYF
TGTGCCAGCAGTTTAGGAGAGACTTCGCTTGACGAGCAGTACTTC
>TRBD2|NA|TRBV14|TRBJ2-1
CASSPRLAVYNEQFF
TGTGCCAGCAGCCCCCGACTAGCGGTGTACAATGAGCAGTTCTTC
>NA|once|TRBV2|TRBJ1-4
CASSVAGESSEKLFF
TGTGCCAGCAGTGTCGCAGGGGAGAGTAGCGAAAAACTGTTTTTT
>NA|NA|TRBV5-1|TRBJ1-5
CASSLEGSHNQPQHF
TGCGCCAGCAGCTTGGAGGGCAGCCACAATCAGCCCCAGCATTTT
>TRBD2|once|TRBV4-1|TRBJ2-2
CASRGLAGGELFF
TGCGCCAGCAGAGGACTAGCAGGTGGGGAGCTGTTTTTT
>NA|NA|TRBV6-5|TRBJ2-7
CASSRDGYEQYF
TGTGCCAGCAGTCGGGACGGCTACGAGCAGTACTTC
>NA|NA|TRBV5-1|TRBJ1-1
CASSLTGRDTEAFF
TGCGCCAGCAGCCTGACCGGACGGGACACTGAAGCTTTCTTT
>TRBD1|NA|TRBV28|TRBJ1-5
CASSEQGGGQPQHF
TGTGCCAGCAGTGAGCAGGGGGGTGGGCAGCCCCAGCATTTT
>TRBD2|once|TRBV6-8|TRBJ2-2
CATISGTSRAGELFF
TGTGCCACCATCTCCGGGACTAGTAGGGCCGGGGAGCTGTTTTTT
>NA|NA|TRBV5-1|TRBJ2-2
CASSPGSPNTGELFF
TGCGCCAGCAGCCCCGGATCCCCGAACACCGGGGAGCTGTTTTTT
>TRBD2|NA|TRBV28|TRBJ2-3
CASSTPREADTQYF
TGTGCCAGCAGCACTCCGCGGGAGGCAGATACGCAGTATTTT
>NA|once|TRBV6-2/TRBV6-3|TRBJ1-5
CASSKRGDQPQHF
TGTGCCAGCAGCAAGAGGGGGGATCAGCCCCAGCATTTT
>TRBD1|NA|TRBV18|TRBJ2-7
CASSPGQGAYEQYF
TGTGCCAGCTCACCGGGACAGGGGGCCTACGAGCAGTACTTC
>TRBD1|NA|TRBV19|TRBJ2-3
CASSVFQGATDTQYF
TGTGCCAGTAGTGTATTCCAGGGGGCGACAGATACGCAGTATTTT
>NA|NA|TRBV6-5|TRBJ2-2
CASSYSGSANTGELFF
TGTGCCAGCAGTTACTCCGGCAGCGCGAACACCGGGGAGCTGTTTTTT
>NA|NA|TRBV11-3|TRBJ2-7
CASSLDGGGGDEQYF
TGTGCCAGCAGCTTAGATGGTGGAGGGGGAGACGAGCAGTACTTC
>NA|once|TRBV9|TRBJ1-1
CASSVESNTEAFF
TGTGCCAGCAGCGTAGAAAGTAACACTGAAGCTTTCTTT
>TRBD2|NA|TRBV28|TRBJ2-3
CASSTLAGVGTDTQYF
TGTGCCAGCAGTACACTAGCGGGAGTGGGCACAGATACGCAGTATTTT
>NA|NA|TRBV21-1|TRBJ1-5
CASHNRGGDQPQHF
TGTGCCAGCCACAACAGAGGGGGCGATCAGCCCCAGCATTTT
>NA|NA|TRBV29-1|TRBJ1-2
CSVEELGQGYGYTF
TGCAGCGTTGAAGAATTGGGGCAGGGCTATGGCTACACCTTC
>TRBD2|NA|TRBV27|TRBJ2-2
CASSSLPGLAGVGGELFF
TGTGCCAGCAGTTCACTACCCGGACTAGCGGGAGTCGGCGGGGAGCTGTTTTTT
>TRBD2|NA|TRBV7-8|TRBJ2-1
CASSLVGGRVPANEQFF
TGTGCCAGCAGCTTAGTGGGTGGGAGGGTTCCGGCGAATGAGCAGTTCTTC
>NA|few|TRBV6-5|TRBJ2-2
CASRGWVAGELFF
TGTGCCAGCAGAGGCTGGGTGGCCGGGGAGCTGTTTTTT
>NA|NA|TRBV21-1|TRBJ1-3
CADPGYSGNTIYF
TGTGCCGATCCGGGATACTCTGGAAACACCATATATTTT
>NA|NA|TRBV5-1|TRBJ1-2
CASSLSGELPYGYTF
TGCGCCAGCAGCTTGTCAGGGGAATTGCCGTATGGCTACACCTTC
>NA|once|TRBV5-1|TRBJ2-2
CASSFGGINTGELFF
TGCGCCAGCAGCTTTGGCGGGATCAACACCGGGGAGCTGTTTTTT
>TRBD1|once|TRBV5-1|TRBJ1-4
CASSTSGGASEKLFF
TGCGCCAGCAGCACTTCAGGGGGCGCAAGTGAAAAACTGTTTTTT
>NA|NA|TRBV6-5|TRBJ1-2
CASRTTANYGYTF
TGTGCCAGCAGGACGACAGCTAACTATGGCTACACCTTC
>NA|NA|TRBV28|TRBJ2-7
CASSLNHEQYF
TGTGCCAGCAGTTTGAACCACGAGCAGTACTTC
>TRBD1|NA|TRBV7-2|TRBJ2-7
CASSFTGTGAEQYF
TGTGCCAGCAGCTTCACCGGGACAGGAGCCGAGCAGTACTTC
>TRBD1|NA|TRBV25-1|TRBJ1-1
CASSEHRGVNTEAFF
TGTGCCAGCAGTGAACACAGGGGGGTGAACACTGAAGCTTTCTTT
>NA|NA|TRBV25-1|TRBJ2-1
CASSGWGRENYNEQFF
TGTGCCAGCAGTGGGTGGGGTAGGGAAAACTACAATGAGCAGTTCTTC
>TRBD2|NA|TRBV6-5|TRBJ2-1
CASSYMLAGVGNEQFF
TGTGCCAGCAGTTACATGCTAGCGGGAGTGGGCAATGAGCAGTTCTTC
>TRBD1|NA|TRBV5-8|TRBJ1-6
CASSLGTGENSPLHF
TGTGCCAGCAGCCTCGGGACAGGGGAAAATTCACCCCTCCACTTT
>TRBD2|NA|TRBV19|TRBJ2-2
CASRKLADANTGELFF
TGTGCCAGTAGGAAACTAGCGGATGCTAACACCGGGGAGCTGTTTTTT